This paragraph covers one T cell receptor beta chain sequence. This sample also contains other DNA sequences that code for the same CDR3. The data were taken from a study of blood T cell repertoires in COVID-19. Study details: PBMCs, B-cell-depleted T cells, or T cells provided the cDNA or gDNA that made up the material.

The V gene end was trimmed by 4 bases and the J gene end by 8 bases; junction bases not matched to a gene: 2. In germline, CDR1 is SGHTA, CDR2 FQGNSA. The CDR3 has 13 amino acids. Authors' data handling: Amplification from reference gene primers served as the basis for estimated nucleated cell counts. Generated by immunoSEQ multiplex PCR, the TCRdb table keeps only in-frame clones and is missing some. From that table come the V and J calls and clone size; the DNA was used to work out D and trimming. The sample lists about 160,000 clones, 85% occurring once. V and J are TRBV7-2 and TRBJ1-4; 9 bases map to TRBD1. Material: peripheral blood. The receptor comes from a human donor with acute or convalescent COVID-19. The donor label of this sample is uncertain. CDR3 sequence reads: CASSSGTGEKLFF. CDR3 DNA: TGTGCCAGCAGCTCCGGGACAGGGGAAAAACTGTTTTTT.